This T cell receptor (beta chain) originates from a study of CD8+CD57+ T cells in acquired aplastic anemia. CD8+CD57+ cell expansion, shown by flow cytometry, had occurred in the patients selected for sequencing. TCR beta VDJ and CDR3 were profiled, and genomic DNA was the template. Each CDR3 protein gets one entry after TCRdb re-called the reads with MiXCR. The table lists a few hundred thousand distinct CDR3 sequences, around a third of them singletons, with under 0.95% in the top ten. Germline V lookup: CDR1 ENHRY, CDR2 SYGVKD. Deletions cut 4 bases from V and 1 base from J, with 8 bases between. The CDR3 totals 13 residues.

The rearrangement links TRBV10-3 to TRBJ2-7; no clear D. The clonotype was recovered from a human donor with aplastic anemia. The specimen sequenced was sorted CD4+, CD8+, or CD8+CD57+ T cells (not recorded which) from PBMCs. The CDR3 sequence: CAISVQDSYEQYF. The CDR3 bases are TGTGCCATCAGTGTCCAGGATTCCTACGAGCAGTACTTC.